What follows are 8 T cell receptor beta chains derived from one specimen sequenced in a study of blood T cell repertoires in COVID-19. Clones were sequenced by immunoSEQ multiplex PCR, and TCRdb holds only the in-frame ones, with some missing. Among 150,000 or so clones listed, about 73% were seen once. The sample consisted of peripheral blood. Receptors originate from a man at least 80 years old with acute or convalescent COVID-19.

The chain joins TRBV5-6 to TRBJ2-3, with TRBD2 matching over 7 bases. Germline V gives CDR1 SGHDT, CDR2 YYEEEE. This CDR3 spans 16 amino acids. The trim removed 0 bases at V and 2 bases at J, leaving 6 bases unmatched. For the CDR3, the DNA is TGTGCCAGCAGCTTGGGTCCTAGCGGAATCACAGATACGCAGTATTTT. It yields the protein CASSLGPSGITDTQYF.

This clone was counted a few times. This chain links TRBV6-5 with TRBJ2-2, with D possibly being TRBD2 (5 bases). This CDR3 comprises 14 residues. Germline loops: CDR1 MNHEY, CDR2 SVGAGI. The V and J ends lost 6 bases and 4 bases respectively, with 12 bases between them. In nucleotides, the CDR3 is TGTGCCAGCAGACGTGGGAGCAGCACCGGGGAGCTGTTTTTT. It translates to CASRRGSSTGELFF.

The V gene is TRBV7-9, the J gene TRBJ2-5, with D unresolved. Deletions cut 5 bases from V and 4 bases from J, with 11 bases between. The CDR3 is 13 amino acids. Germline CDR1 and CDR2: SEHNR and FQNEAQ (reference sequence). This CDR3 reads CASSADSPETQYF. The CDR3, as DNA: TGTGCCAGCAGCGCCGATAGCCCAGAGACCCAGTACTTC. The full variable domain, rest sourced from reference TRBV7-9 and TRBJ2-5, is DTGVSQNPRHKITKRGQNVTFRCDPISEHNRLYWYRQTLGQGPEFLTYFQNEAQLEKSRLLSDRFSAERPKGSFSTLEIQRTEQGDSAMYLCASSADSPETQYFGPGTRLLVL.

This clone was seen only a few times. The sample carries other DNA sequences with the same CDR3. J is TRBJ2-2 and V is TRBV6-2 or TRBV6-3; 14 bases fit TRBD2. Trimming at V came to 5 bases and at J to 4 bases, leaving 6 bases not matched to a gene. CDR3 length equals 17 residues. Germline lookup yields CDR1 MNHEY and CDR2 SVGEGT. CDR3 in DNA: TGTGCCAGCAGTCCGACTAGCGGGGGGGCCGGCACCGGGGAGCTGTTTTTT. This encodes CASSPTSGGAGTGELFF.

The chain couples TRBV30 to TRBJ2-3; 7 nucleotides match TRBD2. This CDR3 comprises 11 residues. Germline CDR1 GTSNPN, CDR2 SVGIG (reference sequence). Trimming cost V 5 bases and J 5 bases; bases outside gene matches: 1. The CDR3 coding sequence is TGTGCCTGGGAGCGGGGAGATACGCAGTATTTT. It codes for CAWERGDTQYF.

The chain employs TRBV6-5 and TRBJ1-3, with TRBD1 matching over 7 bases. V was pared by 7 bases and J by 0 bases, with 6 bases of the junction left unmatched. The CDR3 sequence is 15 residues long. CDR1 MNHEY and CDR2 SVGAGI come from the germline V gene. The CDR3 spells CASTHRGGSGNTIYF. CDR3 sequence (DNA): TGTGCCAGCACACACAGGGGAGGCTCTGGAAACACCATATATTTT.

This clone showed up just once. The chain combines TRBV18 with TRBJ2-3, with TRBD2 identical over 7 bases. There are 15 residues in the CDR3. V lost 3 bases, J lost 0 bases, and 3 bases stayed unmatched. From germline, CDR1 is KGHSH and CDR2 LQKENI. This CDR3 is CASSPTGGSTDTQYF. The CDR3 DNA follows: TGTGCCAGCTCACCCACCGGGGGGAGCACAGATACGCAGTATTTT.

The chain is built from TRBV7-6 and TRBJ2-2, with D unclear. Germline loops: CDR1 SGHVS, CDR2 FNYEAQ. Trimming left V 4 bases short and J 4 bases short, with 13 bases between. The CDR3 sequence is 15 residues long. The CDR3 reads CASSSRPERTGELFF. Written as DNA, the CDR3 is TGTGCCAGCAGCTCGAGGCCGGAACGCACCGGGGAGCTGTTTTTT.